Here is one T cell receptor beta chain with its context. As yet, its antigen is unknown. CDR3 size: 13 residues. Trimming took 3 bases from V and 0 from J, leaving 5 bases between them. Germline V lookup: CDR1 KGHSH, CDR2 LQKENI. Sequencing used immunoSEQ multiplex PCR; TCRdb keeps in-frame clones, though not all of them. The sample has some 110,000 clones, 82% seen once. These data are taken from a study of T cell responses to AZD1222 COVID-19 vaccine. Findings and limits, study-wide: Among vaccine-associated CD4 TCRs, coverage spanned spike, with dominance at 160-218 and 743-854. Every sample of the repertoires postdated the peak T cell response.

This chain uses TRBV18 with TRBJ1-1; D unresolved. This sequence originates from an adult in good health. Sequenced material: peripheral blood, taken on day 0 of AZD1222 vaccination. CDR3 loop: CASSPVVNTEAFF. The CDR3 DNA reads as TGTGCCAGCTCACCTGTCGTGAACACTGAAGCTTTCTTT.